This TCR beta chain appears in the sequencing data of a study of PD-1 blockade in classical Hodgkin lymphoma. Study results and limitations: Lower baseline TCR diversity was reported for newly diagnosed patients than for healthy donors. Possible causes of repertoire differences, disease activity or prior therapy, remain undefined.

V shed 4 bases and J shed 4 bases, with 18 bases lying between them. This CDR3 has 15 amino acids. From germline, CDR1 is SGHNT and CDR2 YYREEE (reference sequence). Only in-frame clones appear in the TCRdb table, and some are missing; sequencing was by immunoSEQ multiplex PCR. The sample has some 21,000 clones; 94% are singletons. Time point reported: newly diagnosed, previously untreated cHL patient sample. In this sample, this clone turned up once. Antigen unknown. This sequence originates from a human donor with classical Hodgkin lymphoma. This chain uses TRBV5-4 with TRBJ2-7; perhaps TRBD1 as D (6 bases). Source material: peripheral blood mononuclear cells (PBMCs). The CDR3 nucleotides read TGTGCCAGCAGCCATAACAGGGATTGGGGATACGAGCAGTACTTC. Translation: CASSHNRDWGYEQYF.